Listed below are T cell receptor beta chains from one sample, sequenced in a study of PD-1 blockade in classical Hodgkin lymphoma. Sequenced by immunoSEQ multiplex PCR; TCRdb stores in-frame clones only, minus some. The table includes roughly 25,000 clones, around 80% detected once. Sequenced here: peripheral blood mononuclear cells (PBMCs), sampled before the second cycle of nivolumab. Receptors were obtained from a human donor with classical Hodgkin lymphoma. Each CDR3 is given with its conserved first and last residue. A D gene is named only where the DNA matches it firmly. The size entry is marked missing in some rows and otherwise reads once, few, many or a size class.

V,size,J,D,CDR3,DNA
TRBV5-6,NA,TRBJ1-2,NA,CASSFGIPRLNYGYTF,TGTGCCAGCAGCTTTGGGATCCCCAGGCTGAACTATGGCTACACCTTC
TRBV7-2,NA,TRBJ2-5,TRBD1,CASSLRPPTGWAGETQYF,TGTGCCAGCAGCTTGAGGCCCCCGACAGGGTGGGCTGGGGAGACCCAGTACTTC
TRBV7-2,NA,TRBJ2-3,NA,CASSLVSEGTQYF,TGTGCCAGCAGCTTAGTGTCGGAGGGTACGCAGTATTTT
TRBV5-4,NA,TRBJ1-2,NA,CASSLGGAGKGDGYTF,TGTGCCAGCAGCTTGGGTGGGGCAGGGAAAGGGGATGGCTACACCTTC
TRBV29-1,NA,TRBJ1-3,TRBD1,CSVAGTAGNTIYF,TGCAGCGTCGCCGGGACAGCCGGAAACACCATATATTTT
TRBV7-3,few,TRBJ1-5,NA,CASIKVGTEGEVQPQHF,TGTGCCAGCATCAAAGTTGGAACCGAGGGTGAAGTTCAGCCCCAGCATTTT
TRBV5-5,few,TRBJ1-2,NA,CASSLGAAAYGYTF,TGTGCCAGCAGCTTGGGGGCAGCCGCCTATGGCTACACCTTC
TRBV19,NA,TRBJ1-5,NA,CASSVPPGGGGQPQHF,TGTGCCAGTAGTGTCCCTCCGGGGGGAGGGGGTCAGCCCCAGCATTTT
TRBV6-6,NA,TRBJ2-1,TRBD2,CASSYSRGGYNEQFF,TGTGCCAGCAGTTACTCCCGCGGGGGGTACAATGAGCAGTTCTTC
TRBV15,NA,TRBJ2-5,TRBD2,CATSKSGATLQETQYF,TGTGCCACCAGCAAAAGCGGGGCGACGCTCCAAGAGACCCAGTACTTC
TRBV7-2,NA,TRBJ2-7,TRBD1,CASSQQGAVPFYEQYF,TGTGCCAGCAGCCAACAGGGGGCCGTACCTTTCTACGAGCAGTACTTC
TRBV7-8,NA,TRBJ2-2,TRBD2,CASTKTSATTGELFF,TGTGCCAGCACCAAGACTAGCGCGACCACCGGGGAGCTGTTTTTT
TRBV5-4,NA,TRBJ1-1,TRBD1,CASSPVPGQGASAEAFF,TGTGCCAGCAGCCCTGTCCCGGGACAGGGGGCGAGTGCTGAAGCTTTCTTT
TRBV5-4,once,TRBJ1-2,TRBD1,CASSFTNLTGGYGYTF,TGTGCCAGCAGCTTCACCAACCTTACAGGGGGCTATGGCTACACCTTC
TRBV4-3,NA,TRBJ2-1,TRBD2,CASSPGLAGGHLYNEQFF,TGCGCCAGCAGCCCCGGACTAGCGGGGGGGCACCTATACAATGAGCAGTTCTTC
TRBV2,NA,TRBJ2-3,TRBD2,CASRWGGSTDTQYF,TGTGCCAGTCGCTGGGGGGGAAGCACAGATACGCAGTATTTT
TRBV28,NA,TRBJ2-5,TRBD2,CASSFSPLMERGAGETQYF,TGTGCCAGCAGTTTCAGCCCCCTCATGGAGCGGGGGGCGGGAGAGACCCAGTACTTC
TRBV9,NA,TRBJ2-3,NA,CASSYPSTDTQYF,TGTGCCAGCAGCTACCCTTCCACAGATACGCAGTATTTT
TRBV10-3,NA,TRBJ2-7,TRBD1,CAMWGGQGPSEQYF,TGTGCCATGTGGGGGGGACAGGGGCCAAGCGAGCAGTACTTC
TRBV11-2,NA,TRBJ1-5,TRBD1,CASSFTGVDQPQHF,TGTGCCAGCAGCTTTACAGGGGTTGATCAGCCCCAGCATTTT
TRBV28,NA,TRBJ2-2,TRBD2,CASSSIGGETNTGELFF,TGTGCCAGCAGTTCCATCGGGGGGGAGACGAACACCGGGGAGCTGTTTTTT
TRBV10-3,NA,TRBJ2-1,NA,CAISESRGRRVNEQFF,TGTGCCATCAGTGAGTCGAGAGGTAGGAGGGTCAATGAGCAGTTCTTC
TRBV4-1,NA,TRBJ2-7,TRBD1,CASSQGAGGSYEQYF,TGCGCCAGCAGCCAAGGGGCAGGGGGCTCCTACGAGCAGTACTTC
TRBV4-3,NA,TRBJ2-2,TRBD1,CASSQTPHRGNTGELFF,TGCGCCAGCAGCCAAACACCCCACAGGGGAAACACCGGGGAGCTGTTTTTT
TRBV7-2,NA,TRBJ1-5,NA,CASSPMRGNQPQHF,TGTGCCAGCAGCCCAATGAGAGGCAATCAGCCCCAGCATTTT
TRBV11-3,NA,TRBJ1-1,NA,CASSPGGLSNTEAFF,TGTGCCAGCAGCCCCGGTGGACTGTCAAACACTGAAGCTTTCTTT
TRBV5-6,NA,TRBJ1-6,TRBD1,CASSLNHRGYSPLHF,TGTGCCAGCAGCTTGAACCACAGGGGGTATTCACCCCTCCACTTT
TRBV14,NA,TRBJ2-7,NA,CASSQDLTSYEQYF,TGTGCCAGCAGCCAAGATCTAACTAGCTACGAGCAGTACTTC
TRBV6-1,NA,TRBJ2-3,NA,CASSGQSADTQYF,TGTGCCAGCAGTGGACAGTCGGCAGATACGCAGTATTTT
TRBV4-3,NA,TRBJ1-5,NA,CASSQKEASGANQPQHF,TGCGCCAGCAGCCAAAAAGAGGCATCGGGAGCCAATCAGCCCCAGCATTTT
TRBV27,few,TRBJ1-5,TRBD1,CASKAGGAGNQPQHF,TGTGCCAGCAAGGCAGGGGGCGCCGGCAATCAGCCCCAGCATTTT
TRBV6-1,NA,TRBJ1-2,NA,CASSEGMAPARGYTF,TGTGCCAGCAGTGAAGGAATGGCCCCCGCACGGGGCTACACCTTC
TRBV5-8,NA,TRBJ1-2,NA,CASSPFTRGYTF,TGTGCCAGCAGCCCTTTTACGCGGGGCTACACCTTC
TRBV7-9,NA,TRBJ1-1,TRBD1,CASSLVSVSDRWYTEAFF,TGTGCCAGCAGCTTAGTTAGTGTGTCGGACAGGTGGTACACTGAAGCTTTCTTT
TRBV5-6,once,TRBJ2-5,NA,CASSSQNQETQYF,TGTGCCAGCAGCTCTCAGAACCAAGAGACCCAGTACTTC
TRBV19,NA,TRBJ2-1,NA,CASSKETDNNEQFF,TGTGCCAGTAGTAAAGAGACCGACAACAATGAGCAGTTCTTC
TRBV29-1,NA,TRBJ2-7,NA,CSVVGEPSYEQYF,TGCAGCGTTGTTGGGGAACCCTCCTACGAGCAGTACTTC
TRBV29-1,NA,TRBJ2-7,TRBD2,CSVRSAGGSYEQYF,TGCAGCGTTCGTTCAGCGGGGGGCTCCTACGAGCAGTACTTC
TRBV11-3,once,TRBJ1-2,NA,CASSPTGYGYGYTF,TGTGCCAGCAGCCCCACAGGGTATGGCTATGGCTACACCTTC
TRBV2,NA,TRBJ2-5,TRBD2,CATSAVTSGDQETQYF,TGTGCCACCTCGGCGGTCACTAGCGGGGACCAAGAGACCCAGTACTTC
TRBV27,NA,TRBJ2-7,NA,CASSFPGKEGEQYF,TGTGCCAGCAGTTTTCCCGGGAAGGAGGGCGAGCAGTACTTC
TRBV7-3,NA,TRBJ2-5,NA,CASDRDRSTQYF,TGTGCCAGCGACCGGGACCGGTCGACCCAGTACTTC
TRBV10-1,NA,TRBJ2-1,NA,CASSESPTREQFF,TGCGCCAGCAGTGAGTCGCCCACTCGGGAGCAGTTCTTC
TRBV5-8,NA,TRBJ1-1,NA,CASSRTVLLKMNTEAFF,TGTGCCAGCAGCCGGACAGTATTGCTGAAAATGAACACTGAAGCTTTCTTT
TRBV10-3,NA,TRBJ2-3,TRBD2,CASSGGRGGQDTQYF,TGTGCCTCCAGCGGCGGCCGGGGGGGGCAAGATACGCAGTATTTT
TRBV7-2,NA,TRBJ2-7,NA,CASSLVAVGPSYEQYF,TGTGCCAGCAGCTTAGTAGCAGTGGGCCCATCCTACGAGCAGTACTTC
TRBV7-2,NA,TRBJ2-7,NA,CASSAAGQSLYYEQYF,TGTGCCAGCAGCGCCGCGGGACAGAGCTTATACTACGAGCAGTACTTC
TRBV7-9,NA,TRBJ1-2,NA,CASSLEPYRGAGYTF,TGTGCCAGCAGCTTAGAGCCCTATAGGGGGGCCGGCTACACCTTC
TRBV5-6,NA,TRBJ2-2,NA,CASSFRKSGRENTGELFF,TGTGCCAGCAGCTTTCGGAAGTCGGGTAGGGAGAACACCGGGGAGCTGTTTTTT
TRBV7-9,NA,TRBJ2-1,NA,CASSLTDEQFF,TGTGCCAGCAGCTTAACGGATGAGCAGTTCTTC
TRBV5-4,NA,TRBJ1-1,NA,CASRIKEPGTTNTEAFF,TGTGCCAGCAGGATAAAAGAACCCGGGACAACCAACACTGAAGCTTTCTTT
TRBV29-1,NA,TRBJ2-2,TRBD2,CSVALSGANTGELFF,TGCAGCGTTGCCTTGAGCGGGGCGAACACCGGGGAGCTGTTTTTT
TRBV18,few,TRBJ1-4,NA,CASSPTGDPTNEKLFF,TGTGCCAGCTCACCAACGGGGGACCCCACTAATGAAAAACTGTTTTTT
TRBV6-6,few,TRBJ2-7,NA,CASSYMGPTGIYEQYF,TGTGCCAGCAGTTACATGGGGCCGACGGGGATCTACGAGCAGTACTTC
TRBV9,NA,TRBJ2-7,NA,CASSVGVGSSYEQYF,TGTGCCAGCAGCGTAGGGGTAGGGAGCTCCTACGAGCAGTACTTC
TRBV19,NA,TRBJ2-2,TRBD2,CASSIRGGGTGELFF,TGTGCCAGTAGTATACGGGGGGGAGGCACCGGGGAGCTGTTTTTT
TRBV4-1,NA,TRBJ1-5,NA,CASSQRGYSNQPQHF,TGCGCCAGCAGCCAGAGAGGTTATAGCAATCAGCCCCAGCATTTT
TRBV7-9,NA,TRBJ2-7,NA,CASSHLWGSTYEQYF,TGTGCCAGCAGTCACCTCTGGGGGTCTACCTACGAGCAGTACTTC